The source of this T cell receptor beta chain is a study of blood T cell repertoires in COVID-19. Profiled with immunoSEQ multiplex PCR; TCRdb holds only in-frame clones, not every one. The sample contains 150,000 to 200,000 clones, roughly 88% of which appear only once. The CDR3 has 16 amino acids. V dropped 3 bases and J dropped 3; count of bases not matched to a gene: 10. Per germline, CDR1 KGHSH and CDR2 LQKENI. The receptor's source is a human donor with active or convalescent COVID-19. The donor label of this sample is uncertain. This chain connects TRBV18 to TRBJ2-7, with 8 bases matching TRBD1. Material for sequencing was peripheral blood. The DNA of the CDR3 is TGTGCCAGCTCACCTCTAACCCGGGGACAGGTCTACGAGCAGTACTTC. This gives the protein CASSPLTRGQVYEQYF.